This entry describes one T cell receptor beta chain. Its matching antigen is unknown. Sequenced by immunoSEQ multiplex PCR; TCRdb stores in-frame clones only, minus some. The table has over 700,000 clones, around 77% seen once. The germline gives CDR1 SNHLY, CDR2 FYNNEI. CDR3 length equals 14 residues. V gave up 2 bases and J gave up 1 base, with 8 bases separating them. This record belongs to a study of shared clonotypes between healthy human individuals. Study-wide results and limits: The naive CD4 repertoires of a few donors were compared, and approximately 5.3% of clonotypes were shared.

The chain is built from TRBV2 and TRBJ1-2; D may be TRBD1 (5 bases). What was sequenced was memory CD4+ T cells sorted from blood. The subset was: CD45RA-negative fraction. The source is a woman between 25 and 40 years old in good health. CDR3 amino acids: CASSEQGLNYGYTF. The CDR3 DNA reads as TGTGCCAGCAGTGAACAGGGTCTTAACTATGGCTACACCTTC.